The rows below give T cell receptor beta chains drawn from one sample of a study of T cells after yellow fever vaccination. TCRdb reanalysed the 5' RACE reads using MiXCR and keeps one entry per CDR3 protein. The sample yields 200,000 to 300,000 distinct CDR3 sequences, more than 3.5% seen once. This specimen was PBMCs, taken 15 days after the yellow fever booster vaccination. Every receptor here comes from a man aged 18 to 29 who received the YFV17D yellow fever vaccine. Both conserved end residues are part of each CDR3.

J | V | CDR3
TRBJ2-1 | TRBV7-8 | CASSARGGGSSSYNEQFF
TRBJ2-3 | TRBV14 | CASSLPGTTFTDTQYF
TRBJ1-1 | TRBV3-1 | CASSPRIHTEAFF
TRBJ1-1 | TRBV7-9 | CASRSTGMDTEAFF
TRBJ1-4 | TRBV4-1 | CASSQAGTGLEKLFF
TRBJ2-1 | TRBV9 | CASSVEHQYNEQFF
TRBJ1-1 | TRBV27 | CASSSSSENTEAFF
TRBJ2-3 | TRBV27 | CASSLGLNTDTQYF
TRBJ1-6 | TRBV7-2 | CASSSGQNNSPLHF
TRBJ1-1 | TRBV4-3 | CASSQEWGRLDTEAFF
TRBJ1-3 | TRBV10-3 | CAISGQTSGNTIYF
TRBJ1-6 | TRBV7-2 | CASSPAGATLHF
TRBJ1-3 | TRBV9 | CASSVSAGYAYGNTIYF
TRBJ2-3 | TRBV7-6 | CASGLDAADTQYF
TRBJ2-4 | TRBV18 | CASSPYAGALRGAKNIQYF
TRBJ1-1 | TRBV5-4 | CASSSGERPEAFF
TRBJ2-5 | TRBV7-9 | CASSVQGPQYF
TRBJ1-5 | TRBV27 | CASSTGTGSNQPQHF
TRBJ1-5 | TRBV5-1 | CASSLEGQNQPQHF
TRBJ2-7 | TRBV12-3/TRBV12-4 | CASSALGTSSYEQYF